The clone carrying this T cell receptor (beta chain) was recorded a few times. Its antigen is unidentified. The data were obtained in a study of vaccination effects on CD4 cells after COVID-19. Study findings and constraints: Most post-vaccine spike-reactive clones in convalescents were new, not infection-derived. By a late point after vaccination, infection- and vaccine-induced clones had shrunk markedly through clonal contraction.

Repertoires were generated with immunoSEQ multiplex PCR, while TCRdb's copy carries only in-frame clones and drops some. The sample holds approximately 15,000 clones, more than 70% seen once. Pools of viral peptides were used by the ViraFEST assay to expand antigen-specific CD4+ T cells ahead of sequencing. Having been cultured for 10 days, the cells underwent CD4+ T cell isolation. Their SARS-CoV-2 infection, verified by PCR, occurred between March and December 2020. Two-dose vaccination with either BNT162b2 or mRNA-1273 was given to the participants. Days 3 and 7 saw half the medium replaced with IL-2 medium. V dropped 6 bases and J dropped 5 bases, with 13 bases sitting between them. This CDR3 is 13 amino acids long. The V gene's germline CDR1 is SGHTA and CDR2 FQGTGA.

The chain recombines TRBV7-3 with TRBJ2-5; D unclear. The specimen comprised CD4+ T cells from PBMCs cultured with HCoV-NL63 spike peptides, sampled after COVID-19 vaccination. The TCR originated in a human donor who had a prior SARS-CoV-2 infection. The CDR3 DNA follows: TGTGCCAGCAGTCCTGAAAGATCGGAGACCCAGTACTTC. It specifies CASSPERSETQYF.